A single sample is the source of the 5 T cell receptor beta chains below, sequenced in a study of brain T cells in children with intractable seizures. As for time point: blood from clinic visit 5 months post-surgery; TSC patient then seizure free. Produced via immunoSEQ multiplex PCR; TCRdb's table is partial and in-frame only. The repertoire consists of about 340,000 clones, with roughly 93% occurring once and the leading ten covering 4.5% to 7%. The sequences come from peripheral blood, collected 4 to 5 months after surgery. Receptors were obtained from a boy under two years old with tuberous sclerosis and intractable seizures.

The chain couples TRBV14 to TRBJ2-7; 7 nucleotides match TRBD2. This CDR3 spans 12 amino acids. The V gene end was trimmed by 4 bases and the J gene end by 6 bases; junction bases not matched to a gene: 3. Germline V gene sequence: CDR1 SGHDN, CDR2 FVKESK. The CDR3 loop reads CASSPGGSEQYF. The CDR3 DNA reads TGTGCCAGCAGCCCCGGCGGGAGCGAGCAGTACTTC. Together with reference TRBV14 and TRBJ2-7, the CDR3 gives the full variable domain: EAGVTQFPSHSVIEKGQTVTLRCDPISGHDNLYWYRRVMGKEIKFLLHFVKESKQDESGMPNNRFLAERTGGTYSTLKVQPAELEDSGVYFCASSPGGSEQYFGPGTRLTVT.

The CDR3 coding sequence is TGTGCCAGCAGCTGGGGCTACGACAGTCTTAATGAAAAACTGTTTTTT. Protein product: CASSWGYDSLNEKLFF. The chain links TRBV5-6 to TRBJ1-4, with a weak D call TRBD1 (5 bases). Trimming pared 3 bases from V and 4 bases from J, leaving 16 bases between. There are 16 residues in the CDR3. The germline gives CDR1 SGHDT, CDR2 YYEEEE. Full variable domain (outside the CDR3, taken from reference TRBV5-6 and TRBJ1-4): DAGVTQSPTHLIKTRGQQVTLRCSPKSGHDTVSWYQQALGQGPQFIFQYYEEEERQRGNFPDRFSGHQFPNYSSELNVNALLLGDSALYLCASSWGYDSLNEKLFFGSGTQLSVL.

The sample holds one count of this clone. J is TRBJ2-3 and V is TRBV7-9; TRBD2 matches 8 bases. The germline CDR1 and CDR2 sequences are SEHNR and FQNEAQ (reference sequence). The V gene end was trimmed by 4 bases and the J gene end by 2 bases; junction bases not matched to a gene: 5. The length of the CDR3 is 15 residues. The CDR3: CASSYGLAVTDTQYF. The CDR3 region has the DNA TGTGCCAGCAGCTACGGACTAGCAGTCACAGATACGCAGTATTTT.

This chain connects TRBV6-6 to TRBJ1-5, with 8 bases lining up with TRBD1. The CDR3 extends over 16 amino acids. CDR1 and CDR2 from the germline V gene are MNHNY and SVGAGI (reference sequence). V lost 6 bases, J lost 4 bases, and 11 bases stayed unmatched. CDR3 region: CASSPGQGAGNQPQHF. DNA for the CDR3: TGTGCCAGCAGCCCCGGCCAGGGGGCGGGGAATCAGCCCCAGCATTTT.

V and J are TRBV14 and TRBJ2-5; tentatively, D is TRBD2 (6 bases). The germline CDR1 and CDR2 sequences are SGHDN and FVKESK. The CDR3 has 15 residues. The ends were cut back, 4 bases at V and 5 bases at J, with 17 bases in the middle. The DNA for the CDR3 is TGTGCCAGCAGCCCCTGGGGGACTGCAGGCGAGACCCAGTACTTC. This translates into CASSPWGTAGETQYF.